This TCR beta chain was profiled in a study of blood T cells in healthy people across ages. The individuals who served as donors were healthy Caucasians living in Russia, aged roughly 6 to 95. PBMCs numbering at least 6 million were isolated per sample. A remark on this clonotype: Its matching antigen is unknown.

The use of a sample-barcoded 5' primer and a J-beta primer mix characterized a second PCR of roughly 6 to 12 cycles. TCRdb re-called the 5' RACE reads with MiXCR, one entry per CDR3 protein. The sample yields about 1,500,000 distinct CDR3 sequences, roughly 45% seen once. Study-level findings and limits: Age advanced and TCR beta diversity per million T cells fell, roughly linearly. Unsorted PBMCs blocked a conclusive comparison of naive and antigen-experienced cells.

Germline V gene data show CDR1 as MRHNA and CDR2 as SNTAGT. V lost 0 bases, J lost 4 bases, and 12 bases lay in between. The CDR3 sequence is 15 residues long. The sequence came from a woman between 18 and 29 years old in good health. Sequencing was done on a sample of blood. V usage is TRBV6-4 and J usage is TRBJ1-1; D not certain. Here the CDR3 DNA reads TGTGCCAGCAGTGACTCCATGGGAAGTAGCACTGAAGCTTTCTTT. This codes for CASSDSMGSSTEAFF.